These 13 T cell receptor beta chains were sequenced from one sample in a study of identifying expanded T cells in peripheral blood. Assay used: immunoSEQ multiplex PCR; TCRdb lists only in-frame clones, some missing. The data hold about 94,000 clones, with around 90% observed a single time. Source material: blood. Every receptor here comes from a person aged 18 to 75 in good health.

The CDR3 loop is CASSSTGGLAGELFF. The DNA of the CDR3 is TGTGCCAGCAGCTCGACAGGGGGCCTCGCCGGGGAGCTGTTTTTT. The V gene is TRBV7-3, the J gene TRBJ2-2; 10 nucleotides match TRBD1. This CDR3 contains 15 residues. CDR1 is SGHTA, CDR2 FQGTGA, per germline. The trim removed 4 bases at V and 6 bases at J, leaving 5 bases unmatched.

This chain uses TRBV15 with TRBJ1-5, with TRBD1 identical over 7 bases. Germline assignment: CDR1 LNHNV and CDR2 YYDKDF (reference sequence). With V trimmed by 2 bases and J by 1 base, 8 bases remained unmatched. This CDR3 region has 17 residues. The CDR3 protein is CATSRIRRGLSNQPQHF. The CDR3 DNA follows: TGTGCCACCAGCAGAATACGGAGGGGGCTGAGCAATCAGCCCCAGCATTTT.

V and J are TRBV7-2 and TRBJ2-1; D might be TRBD1 (5 bases). Trimming took 5 bases from V and 9 from J, leaving 11 bases between them. Germline V lookup: CDR1 SGHTA, CDR2 FQGNSA. CDR3 length: 12 amino acids. CDR3: CASSLRQFEQFF. In nucleotides, the CDR3 is TGTGCCAGCAGCCTCCGACAGTTTGAGCAGTTCTTC. Looking up the rest from reference TRBV7-2 and TRBJ2-1 gives the full variable domain: GAGVSQSPSNKVTEKGKDVELRCDPISGHTALYWYRQSLGQGLEFLIYFQGNSAPDKSGLPSDRFSAERTGGSVSTLTIQRTQQEDSAVYLCASSLRQFEQFFGPGTRLTVL.

This clone was detected only a few times. V is TRBV18 and J is TRBJ2-3; D is perhaps TRBD2 (5 bases). Looked up from germline, CDR1 is KGHSH and CDR2 is LQKENI. V was cut by 3 bases and J by 4 bases, with 8 bases left in between. This CDR3 is built from 13 residues. The CDR3 loop reads CASSPNGADTQYF. In nucleotides, the CDR3 is TGTGCCAGCTCACCTAACGGGGCAGATACGCAGTATTTT.

V gene TRBV7-9 combines with J gene TRBJ2-1, with TRBD1 as a possible D gene (5 bases). From germline, CDR1 is SEHNR and CDR2 FQNEAQ (reference sequence). V lost 2 bases and J lost 5, with 22 bases in between. This CDR3 contains 18 residues. CDR3 sequence reads: CASSLRGQGPRINNEQFF. The CDR3 bases are TGTGCCAGCAGCTTAAGGGGCCAGGGCCCAAGGATTAACAATGAGCAGTTCTTC. Full variable domain (remainder filled in from reference TRBV7-9 and TRBJ2-1): DTGVSQNPRHKITKRGQNVTFRCDPISEHNRLYWYRQTLGQGPEFLTYFQNEAQLEKSRLLSDRFSAERPKGSFSTLEIQRTEQGDSAMYLCASSLRGQGPRINNEQFFGPGTRLTVL.

V usage is TRBV5-5 and J usage is TRBJ1-5; a possible D gene is TRBD1 (5 bases). V was clipped by 0 bases and J by 8 bases, with 12 bases between them. CDR3 length equals 14 residues. Germline CDR1 is SGHKS and CDR2 is YYEKEE (reference sequence). CDR3 DNA sequence: TGTGCCAGCAGCTTGGAGTCAGGGATGAAGCCCCAGCATTTT. Protein product: CASSLESGMKPQHF.

The sample holds one count of this clone. The chain combines TRBV4-1 with TRBJ2-4; D remains ambiguous. Trimming took off 1 base at V and 0 bases at J, with 13 bases between the two ends. The germline CDR1 and CDR2 sequences are MGHRA and YSYEKL. This CDR3 contains 17 residues. CDR3 protein: CASSQGVGRIAKNIQYF. The CDR3 DNA is TGCGCCAGCAGCCAAGGGGTGGGCCGCATAGCCAAAAACATTCAGTACTTC.

CDR3 in DNA: TGTGCCAGTAGTTGGGGGGTGTCCTACAATGAGCAGTTCTTC. It encodes CASSWGVSYNEQFF. V usage is TRBV19 and J usage is TRBJ2-1; D might be TRBD2 (6 bases). V was trimmed by 5 bases and J by 1 base, leaving 9 bases between them. The CDR3 covers 14 residues. Looked up from germline, CDR1 is LNHDA and CDR2 is SQIVND (reference sequence).

The chain recombines TRBV4-1 with TRBJ1-1; D remains ambiguous. CDR1 MGHRA and CDR2 YSYEKL come from the germline V gene. This CDR3 has 14 amino acids. V lost 6 bases to trimming and J lost 0 bases, with 11 bases between them. The CDR3 is CASRPTVMNTEAFF. The CDR3 bases are TGCGCCAGCAGGCCCACGGTTATGAACACTGAAGCTTTCTTT.

The chain uses TRBV9 and TRBJ1-5; 12 nucleotides align to TRBD1. In germline, CDR1 is SGDLS, CDR2 YYNGEE. V trimming: 3 bases; J trimming: 6 bases; junction bases outside the gene matches: 7. The CDR3 is 16 amino acids. DNA for the CDR3: TGTGCCAGCAGCGGGGGGACAGGGGGCTTCCTTCAGCCCCAGCATTTT. Its translation: CASSGGTGGFLQPQHF.

The V gene is TRBV14, the J gene TRBJ2-1; 10 bases agree with TRBD2. Germline CDR1 and CDR2: SGHDN and FVKESK. The V and J ends lost 0 bases and 4 bases, in that order; junction bases with no gene match: 6. The CDR3 extends over 17 amino acids. The CDR3 region is CASSQDASAGGYNEQFF. CDR3 coding DNA: TGTGCCAGCAGCCAAGATGCGTCAGCGGGAGGGTACAATGAGCAGTTCTTC.

This rearrangement joins TRBV11-3 to TRBJ2-7; 10 bases are a match to TRBD1. Germline CDR1 is SGHNT and CDR2 is YENEEA. V was clipped by 1 base and J by 3 bases; unmatched bases: 6. The CDR3 length is 16 residues. The CDR3 sequence is CASSLGLGTGVYEQYF. In nucleotides, the CDR3 is TGTGCCAGCAGCTTAGGCCTCGGGACAGGGGTCTACGAGCAGTACTTC.

The rearrangement uses TRBV6-6 and TRBJ2-2; the D gene is possibly TRBD2 (6 bases). The germline V gene has CDR1 MNHNY and CDR2 SVGAGI (reference sequence). Trimming left V 2 bases short and J 3 bases short, with 10 bases between. This CDR3 is built from 15 residues. CDR3 bases: TGTGCCAGCAGTTACCGGGGGATTTACACCGGGGAGCTGTTTTTT. Translating gives CASSYRGIYTGELFF.